Shown below are 26 T cell receptor beta chains from a single sample sequenced in a study of cytomegalovirus exposure and HLA in healthy donors. Amplification used 60 Vbeta primers and 13 Jbeta primers. The assay was immunoSEQ multiplex PCR, and TCRdb's table has in-frame clones only and misses some. The sample lists 120,000 or so clones, 75% to 90% occurring once. Sequencing was done on a sample of PBMCs. These receptors were taken from a middle-aged man in good health and CMV-seronegative.

The rearrangement uses TRBV5-4 and TRBJ1-4; D possibly corresponds to TRBD1 (5 bases). V dropped 4 bases and J dropped 5 bases, with 12 bases sitting between them. Germline V gene data show CDR1 as SGHNT and CDR2 as YYREEE (reference sequence). This CDR3 contains 14 residues. The CDR3 sequence: CASSPEGRNEKLFF. In DNA, the CDR3 is TGTGCCAGCAGCCCCGAGGGGAGGAATGAAAAACTGTTTTTT.

This rearrangement joins TRBV5-1 to TRBJ2-7; D might be TRBD1 (6 bases). Germline V gene sequence: CDR1 SGHRS, CDR2 YFSETQ. There are 16 residues in the CDR3. The V and J ends lost 2 bases and 4 bases respectively, with 19 bases between them. The CDR3 spells CASSLSQGLGNYEQYF. The CDR3 nucleotides read TGCGCCAGCAGCTTAAGTCAGGGGCTCGGGAATTACGAGCAGTACTTC.

The chain has TRBV28 and TRBJ2-3; D is unresolved. The CDR3 has 14 residues. Germline V gene data show CDR1 as MDHEN and CDR2 as SYDVKM. V was shortened by 3 bases and J by 4 bases, with 11 bases between the two germline ends. Written as DNA, the CDR3 is TGTGCCAGCAGTTTTAGCCCCGTTGCAGATACGCAGTATTTT. It yields the protein CASSFSPVADTQYF.

The chain couples TRBV20-1 to TRBJ1-2, with a possible D match to TRBD1 (5 bases). This CDR3 is 8 amino acids long. Germline V gene lookup returns CDR1 DFQATT and CDR2 SNEGSKA (reference sequence). CDR3 coding DNA: TGCAGCGGGGGTGGCTACACCTTC. Translation: CSGGGYTF.

The chain recombines TRBV6-6 with TRBJ1-5; D is perhaps TRBD1 (6 bases). With 5 bases removed from V and 6 bases from J, the gap between germline ends came to 14 bases. The CDR3 has 14 amino acids. CDR1 is MNHNY, CDR2 SVGAGI, per germline (reference sequence). CDR3: CASSITGSGQPQHF. The CDR3 region has the DNA TGTGCCAGCAGTATAACAGGGTCGGGTCAGCCCCAGCATTTT.

The chain has TRBV28 and TRBJ1-5; a weak D match, TRBD1 (6 bases). V was pared by 6 bases and J by 7 bases, with 22 bases between. Germline CDR1 MDHEN, CDR2 SYDVKM. The CDR3 consists of 16 residues. CDR3 sequence reads: CASSQLAGGLEQPQHF. CDR3 bases: TGTGCCAGCAGCCAGCTCGCGGGGGGCCTAGAGCAGCCCCAGCATTTT. Supplemented by reference TRBV28 and TRBJ1-5, the full variable domain reads DVKVTQSSRYLVKRTGEKVFLECVQDMDHENMFWYRQDPGLGLRLIYFSYDVKMKEKGDIPEGYSVSREKKERFSLILESASTNQTSMYLCASSQLAGGLEQPQHFGDGTRLSIL.

This sequence joins TRBV4-1 and TRBJ1-2, with TRBD1 identical over 8 bases. Germline lookup yields CDR1 MGHRA and CDR2 YSYEKL. V was pared by 2 bases and J by 2 bases, with 10 bases of the junction left unmatched. The CDR3 length is 17 residues. The CDR3: CASSQQGALAPNYGYTF. The DNA for the CDR3 is TGCGCCAGCAGCCAACAGGGGGCCCTCGCCCCAAACTATGGCTACACCTTC.

This rearrangement joins TRBV5-1 to TRBJ2-7; the match to TRBD1 covers 9 bases. The junction had 6 bases not matched to a gene; V was cut back by 6 bases and J by 2 bases. Germline-derived CDR1 and CDR2 are SGHRS and YFSETQ. The length of the CDR3 is 14 residues. This chain's CDR3 is CASTRTGDPYEQYF. In DNA form, the CDR3 reads TGCGCCAGCACAAGGACAGGGGACCCCTACGAGCAGTACTTC.

The chain employs TRBV5-6 and TRBJ1-3; D is uncertain. Germline loops: CDR1 SGHDT, CDR2 YYEEEE. Trimming removed 1 base from V and 8 bases from J, with 10 bases in between. This CDR3 contains 13 residues. The CDR3 nucleotides read TGTGCCAGCAGCTTGTCCCGAGGTGACACCATATATTTT. Encoded protein: CASSLSRGDTIYF. Using reference TRBV5-6 and TRBJ1-3 for the parts outside the CDR3, the full variable domain is DAGVTQSPTHLIKTRGQQVTLRCSPKSGHDTVSWYQQALGQGPQFIFQYYEEEERQRGNFPDRFSGHQFPNYSSELNVNALLLGDSALYLCASSLSRGDTIYFGEGSWLTVV.

The chain employs TRBV6-1 and TRBJ2-5, with 10 bases that match TRBD1. V dropped 5 bases and J dropped 0; count of bases not matched to a gene: 3. The length of the CDR3 is 15 residues. Germline CDR1 and CDR2: MNHNS and SASEGT. The CDR3 spells CASSRQGANQETQYF. The CDR3 DNA reads as TGTGCCAGCAGTCGACAGGGGGCCAACCAAGAGACCCAGTACTTC.

V is TRBV28 and J is TRBJ2-2, with a possible D match to TRBD1 (6 bases). The length of the CDR3 is 15 residues. Trimming took off 6 bases at V and 1 base at J, with 12 bases between the two ends. Germline loops: CDR1 MDHEN, CDR2 SYDVKM. The CDR3 nucleotides read TGTGCCAGCAGGCCGGGACAAGTGAACACCGGGGAGCTGTTTTTT. The encoded protein is CASRPGQVNTGELFF.

This clone was detected only a few times. The rearrangement joins TRBV9 to TRBJ2-3; 10 bases agree with TRBD2. CDR1 is SGDLS and CDR2 is YYNGEE in the germline V gene. Trimming cost V 4 bases and J 3 bases; bases outside gene matches: 14. The CDR3 runs to 18 residues. For the CDR3, the DNA is TGTGCCAGCAGCCGGGAGGGACTAGCGAGGGGTCTGACAGATACGCAGTATTTT. The encoded protein is CASSREGLARGLTDTQYF.

V and J are TRBV28 and TRBJ2-5; tentatively, D is TRBD1 (7 bases). Between the trimmed V and J ends, which lost 5 bases and 2 bases, there was a span of 18 bases. The CDR3 consists of 16 residues. CDR1 is MDHEN and CDR2 is SYDVKM in the germline V gene. CDR3: CASSAPGGAGQETQYF. The CDR3 DNA follows: TGTGCCAGCAGTGCTCCAGGGGGAGCGGGTCAAGAGACCCAGTACTTC. The full variable domain, rest sourced from reference TRBV28 and TRBJ2-5, is DVKVTQSSRYLVKRTGEKVFLECVQDMDHENMFWYRQDPGLGLRLIYFSYDVKMKEKGDIPEGYSVSREKKERFSLILESASTNQTSMYLCASSAPGGAGQETQYFGPGTRLLVL.

The chain is built from TRBV19 and TRBJ2-2; a weak D match, TRBD1 (5 bases). CDR1 and CDR2 (germline): LNHDA, SQIVND (reference sequence). V dropped 10 bases and J dropped 2 bases, with 14 bases sitting between them. This CDR3 region has 14 residues. CDR3 residues: CATSDRANTGELFF. The CDR3 DNA follows: TGTGCCACCTCTGACAGAGCCAACACCGGGGAGCTGTTTTTT.

The V and J genes are TRBV7-2 and TRBJ1-5; TRBD1 might be the D (6 bases). The CDR3 length is 17 residues. Germline V CDR1 and CDR2: SGHTA, FQGNSA. The ends were cut back, 4 bases at V and 7 bases at J, with 23 bases in the middle. The CDR3, as DNA: TGTGCCAGCAGCTCGGTAGGCCGAACAGGGATTCGACAGCCCCAGCATTTT. Its translation: CASSSVGRTGIRQPQHF. The whole variable domain, filled in from reference TRBV7-2 and TRBJ1-5, reads GAGVSQSPSNKVTEKGKDVELRCDPISGHTALYWYRQSLGQGLEFLIYFQGNSAPDKSGLPSDRFSAERTGGSVSTLTIQRTQQEDSAVYLCASSSVGRTGIRQPQHFGDGTRLSIL.

V usage is TRBV7-8 and J usage is TRBJ2-3; 10 bases map to TRBD1. In germline, CDR1 is SGHVS, CDR2 FQNEAQ. V lost 6 bases and J lost 4; bases outside the gene matches: 10. The CDR3 length is 16 residues. CDR3 loop: CASRPRQGAGADTQYF. CDR3 DNA: TGTGCCAGCAGACCACGACAGGGGGCGGGTGCAGATACGCAGTATTTT. Drawing the rest from reference TRBV7-8 and TRBJ2-3, the complete variable domain is GAGVSQSPRYKVAKRGQDVALRCDPISGHVSLFWYQQALGQGPEFLTYFQNEAQLDKSGLPSDRFFAERPEGSVSTLKIQRTQQEDSAVYLCASRPRQGAGADTQYFGPGTRLTVL.

The genes are TRBV4-1 and TRBJ2-7, with 12 bases fitting TRBD1. The CDR3 runs to 15 residues. Looked up from germline, CDR1 is MGHRA and CDR2 is YSYEKL. The V segment lost 2 bases and the J segment 6 bases; nucleotides outside the gene matches: 5. The CDR3, as DNA: TGCGCCAGCAGCCAATCCGGGACAGGGGGCTTCGAGCAGTACTTC. Its protein product is CASSQSGTGGFEQYF.

This chain links TRBV25-1 with TRBJ2-7, with 10 bases identical to TRBD1. V was pared by 4 bases and J by 2 bases, with 5 bases of the junction left unmatched. The germline V gene encodes CDR1 MGHDK and CDR2 SYGVNS. The CDR3 has 15 residues. The CDR3 DNA reads as TGTGCCAGCAGTGGCGACAGGGGGCGTACCTACGAGCAGTACTTC. As protein: CASSGDRGRTYEQYF.

The CDR3 DNA reads TGTGCCAGTAGTATTCGGGTCAGGGGAACCTACGAGCAGTACTTC. Protein: CASSIRVRGTYEQYF. The chain couples TRBV19 to TRBJ2-7, with TRBD1 as a possible D gene (6 bases). The germline V and J ends were trimmed by 3 bases and 2 bases, with 14 bases remaining between them. Per the germline V gene, CDR1 is LNHDA and CDR2 is SQIVND (reference sequence). CDR3 size: 15 residues.

This rearrangement joins TRBV5-1 to TRBJ2-1; 9 bases map to TRBD2. J gave up 0 bases and V 4 bases, and 8 bases lay outside the gene matches. Looked up from germline, CDR1 is SGHRS and CDR2 is YFSETQ. The CDR3 has 17 amino acids. The CDR3 sequence: CASSATSGLSSYNEQFF. The CDR3, as DNA: TGCGCCAGCAGCGCGACTAGCGGCCTGAGCTCCTACAATGAGCAGTTCTTC.

V is TRBV7-6 and J is TRBJ2-1, with D possibly matching TRBD1 (6 bases). Germline CDR1 SGHVS, CDR2 FNYEAQ. The V gene lost 0 bases and the J gene lost 9 bases, with 15 bases spanning the gap. The CDR3 consists of 15 residues. Here the CDR3 DNA reads TGTGCCAGCAGCTTAGCAAACCACAGGGAAGCTGAGCAGTTCTTC. It specifies CASSLANHREAEQFF.

The chain links TRBV5-1 to TRBJ2-3; no reliable D call. From germline, CDR1 is SGHRS and CDR2 YFSETQ. The length of the CDR3 is 13 residues. Trimming took 4 bases from V and 0 from J, leaving 6 bases between them. This CDR3 reads CASSPDSTDTQYF. The CDR3 DNA reads as TGCGCCAGCAGCCCAGATAGCACAGATACGCAGTATTTT.

This rearrangement joins TRBV5-1 to TRBJ2-5, with no clear D. Trimming took 0 bases from V and 3 from J, leaving 3 bases between them. Germline CDR1 reads SGHRS; CDR2 reads YFSETQ. The CDR3 totals 12 residues. The CDR3 DNA sequence: TGCGCCAGCAGCTTGGATAAAGAGACCCAGTACTTC. The encoded protein is CASSLDKETQYF. The full variable domain, with the rest looked up from reference TRBV5-1 and TRBJ2-5, is KAGVTQTPRYLIKTRGQQVTLSCSPISGHRSVSWYQQTPGQGLQFLFEYFSETQRNKGNFPGRFSGRQFSNSRSEMNVSTLELGDSALYLCASSLDKETQYFGPGTRLLVL.

The V and J genes are TRBV5-4 and TRBJ1-2, with 8 bases lining up with TRBD1. V lost 0 bases, J lost 4 bases, and 2 bases stayed unmatched. Germline CDR1 reads SGHNT; CDR2 reads YYREEE (reference sequence). The CDR3 is 14 residues long. The CDR3, as DNA: TGTGCCAGCAGCTTGGAGACAGGGGCCTATGGCTACACCTTC. Translating it yields CASSLETGAYGYTF. Full variable domain (remainder filled in from reference TRBV5-4 and TRBJ1-2): ETGVTQSPTHLIKTRGQQVTLRCSSQSGHNTVSWYQQALGQGPQFIFQYYREEENGRGNFPPRFSGLQFPNYSSELNVNALELDDSALYLCASSLETGAYGYTFGSGTRLTVV.

This clone was seen just once. For the CDR3, the DNA is TGCGCCAGCAGCTTGGTACCCCAGCGCGGCTCTGGGGCCAACGTCCTGACTTTC. Amino acids: CASSLVPQRGSGANVLTF. The rearrangement links TRBV5-1 to TRBJ2-6; D gene unclear. Germline V gives CDR1 SGHRS, CDR2 YFSETQ. The V and J ends lost 0 bases and 0 bases respectively, with 13 bases between them. The length of the CDR3 is 18 residues. The full variable domain, in which reference TRBV5-1 and TRBJ2-6 provide the parts outside the CDR3, is KAGVTQTPRYLIKTRGQQVTLSCSPISGHRSVSWYQQTPGQGLQFLFEYFSETQRNKGNFPGRFSGRQFSNSRSEMNVSTLELGDSALYLCASSLVPQRGSGANVLTFGAGSRLTVL.

Written as DNA, the CDR3 is TGTGCCAGCAGCTTAGGTGCGGGGGGGCCGGAGGAGCAGTACTTC. Its protein product is CASSLGAGGPEEQYF. The chain carries TRBV13 and TRBJ2-7; 9 nucleotides line up with TRBD2. Germline CDR1 reads PRHDT; CDR2 reads FYEKMQ (reference sequence). Trimming removed 0 bases from V and 7 bases from J; junction bases left unmatched: 7. There are 15 residues in the CDR3. Using reference TRBV13 and TRBJ2-7 for the parts outside the CDR3, the full variable domain is AAGVIQSPRHLIKEKRETATLKCYPIPRHDTVYWYQQGPGQDPQFLISFYEKMQSDKGSIPDRFSAQQFSDYHSELNMSSLELGDSALYFCASSLGAGGPEEQYFGPGTRLTVT.